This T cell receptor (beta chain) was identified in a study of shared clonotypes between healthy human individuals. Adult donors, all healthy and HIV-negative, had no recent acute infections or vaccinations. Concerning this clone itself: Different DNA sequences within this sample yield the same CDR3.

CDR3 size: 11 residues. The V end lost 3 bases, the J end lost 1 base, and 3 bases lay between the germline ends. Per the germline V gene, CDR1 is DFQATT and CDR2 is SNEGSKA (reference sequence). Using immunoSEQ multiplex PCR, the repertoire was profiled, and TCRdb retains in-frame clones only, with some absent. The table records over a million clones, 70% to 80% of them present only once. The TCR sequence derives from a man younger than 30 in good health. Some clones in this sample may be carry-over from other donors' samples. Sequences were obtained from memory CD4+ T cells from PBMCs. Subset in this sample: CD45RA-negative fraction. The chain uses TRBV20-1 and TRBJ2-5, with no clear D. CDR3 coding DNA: TGCAGTGCTAGGGGCCAAGAGACCCAGTACTTC. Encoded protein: CSARGQETQYF.